The TCR beta chain described here comes from a study of cytomegalovirus exposure and HLA in healthy donors. Across the study: About 85 million unique TCR sequences came from HLA-typed donors in an early release. Study-wide results and limits: Later, an analysis showed that TCR beta chains associated with HLA were more clonally expanded than others that were equally common. The majority of CMV-associated TCR beta chains were reported as apparently HLA-restricted in a later analysis.

For this clone: The antigen is not known.

V was pared by 2 bases and J by 7 bases, with 9 bases between. The germline gives CDR1 SGHRS, CDR2 YFSETQ. This CDR3 has 12 residues. In the PCR, 60 Vbeta and 13 Jbeta primers were used. Sequenced by immunoSEQ multiplex PCR; TCRdb stores in-frame clones only, minus some. Counted here are 130,000 or so clones, approximately 80% occurring once; the ten biggest clones make up over 1.3%. This TCR derives from a middle-aged woman in good health and CMV-seronegative. The sequenced sample consisted of PBMCs. V gene TRBV5-1 combines with J gene TRBJ1-1; D uncertain. DNA for the CDR3: TGCGCCAGCAGCTTCGGGGTCGGTGAAGCTTTCTTT. Translated, it gives CASSFGVGEAFF.